The clone carrying this TCR beta chain was found many times. Its antigen remains unknown. This record comes from a study of T cell repertoires in cytomegalovirus infection. Whole-study context: TCR beta signatures that were public indicated CMV infection and matching HLA type.

TCRdb re-derived calls from the reads in MiXCR, one entry per CDR3 protein. The data contain around 740,000 distinct CDR3 sequences, about 40% of them singletons. Study results and caveats: Cumulative frequency (of public TCR beta family members) identified carriers of CMV plus the relevant HLA. CMV-specific TCR beta clonotypes restricted by HLA-C dominated the ex vivo response.

The CDR3 length is 15 residues. With 3 bases clipped from V and 8 bases from J, the junction kept 9 bases outside the gene matches. Germline V gene lookup returns CDR1 SGHTA and CDR2 FQGNSA. The clonotype comes from a human donor in good health (CMV status not recorded). Some clones in this sample may be carry-over from other donors' samples. V is TRBV7-2 and J is TRBJ2-1; 8 bases agree with TRBD2. Sequencing was performed on PBMCs. CDR3 sequence: CASSFNSGTHYEQFF. The CDR3 nucleotides read TGTGCCAGCAGCTTTAATAGCGGGACGCACTATGAGCAGTTCTTC.